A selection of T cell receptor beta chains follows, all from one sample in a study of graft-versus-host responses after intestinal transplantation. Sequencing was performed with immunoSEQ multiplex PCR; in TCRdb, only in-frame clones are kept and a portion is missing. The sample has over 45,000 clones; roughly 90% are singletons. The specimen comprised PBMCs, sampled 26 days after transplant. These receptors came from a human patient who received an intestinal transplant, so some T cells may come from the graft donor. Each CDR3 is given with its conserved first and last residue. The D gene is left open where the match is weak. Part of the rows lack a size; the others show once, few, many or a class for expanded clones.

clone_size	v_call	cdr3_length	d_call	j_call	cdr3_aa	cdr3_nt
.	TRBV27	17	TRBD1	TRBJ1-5	CASSRLDRGGGNQPQHF	TGTGCCAGCAGTCGACTCGACAGGGGAGGCGGCAATCAGCCCCAGCATTTT
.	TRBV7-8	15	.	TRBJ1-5	CASSGRGFGNQPQHF	TGTGCCAGCAGCGGAAGGGGCTTTGGCAATCAGCCCCAGCATTTT
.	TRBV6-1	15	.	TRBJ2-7	CASSAQREPPYEQYF	TGTGCCAGCAGCGCCCAAAGGGAGCCCCCCTACGAGCAGTACTTC
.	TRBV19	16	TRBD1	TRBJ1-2	CASSEMTGGIDYGYTF	TGTGCCAGTAGTGAGATGACAGGGGGCATTGACTATGGCTACACCTTC
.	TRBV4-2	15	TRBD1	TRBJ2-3	CASSQEGQGTDTQYF	TGTGCCAGCAGCCAAGAGGGACAGGGCACAGATACGCAGTATTTT
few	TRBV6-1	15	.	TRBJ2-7	CASSEVDRLIYEQYF	TGTGCCAGCAGTGAAGTCGACAGGTTGATCTACGAGCAGTACTTC
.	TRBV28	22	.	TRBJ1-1	CASSLFLALGGTSPPSNTEAFF	TGTGCCAGCAGTTTATTTTTAGCCCTGGGGGGGACCTCTCCACCCTCGAACACTGAAGCTTTCTTT
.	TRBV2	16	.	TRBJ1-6	CASSEESAPRNSPLHF	TGTGCCAGCAGTGAAGAAAGCGCCCCGAGAAATTCACCCCTCCACTTT
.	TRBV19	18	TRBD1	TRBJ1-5	CASSTTSGGAASNQPQHF	TGTGCCAGTAGTACTACTTCAGGGGGCGCGGCGAGCAATCAGCCCCAGCATTTT
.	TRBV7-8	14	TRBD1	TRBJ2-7	CASSFRGSPYEQYF	TGTGCCAGCAGCTTCAGGGGGTCTCCCTACGAGCAGTACTTC
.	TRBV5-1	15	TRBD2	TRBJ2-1	CASSFRGGAYNEQFF	TGCGCCAGCAGCTTTCGCGGGGGGGCCTACAATGAGCAGTTCTTC
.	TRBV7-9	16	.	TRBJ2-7	CASSAGGRDRVDEQYF	TGTGCCAGCAGCGCGGGGGGACGGGACAGGGTTGACGAGCAGTACTTC
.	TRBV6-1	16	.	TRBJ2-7	CASSVSTSFSSHEQYF	TGTGCCAGCAGTGTTTCTACTAGCTTTTCCTCCCACGAGCAGTACTTC
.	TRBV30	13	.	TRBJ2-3	CAWSGGRTDTQYF	TGTGCCTGGAGCGGGGGGCGCACAGATACGCAGTATTTT
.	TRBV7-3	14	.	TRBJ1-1	CASSLTGSGGEAFF	TGTGCCAGCAGCTTAACGGGAAGCGGGGGTGAAGCTTTCTTT
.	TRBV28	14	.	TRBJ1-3	CASSQKARVNTIYF	TGTGCCAGCAGTCAGAAGGCCAGGGTCAACACCATATATTTT